These 2 T cell receptor beta chains were all obtained from the same sample, sequenced in a study of CD8+ T cells in alopecia areata. Following extraction, RNA underwent reverse transcription to cDNA, which served as the sequencing template. The table came from immunoSEQ multiplex PCR; TCRdb's copy has only in-frame clones and leaves some out. The data contain about 200,000 clones, approximately 38% of them singletons. Documented treatment: oral pan-JAK inhibitor, 5-10 mg twice daily. The input for sequencing was CD4+ T cells sorted from blood, taken at roughly week 30, from a patient treated with tofacitinib. These receptors originate from a human donor with alopecia areata.

V usage is TRBV5-1 and J usage is TRBJ1-5, with TRBD1 matching 10 bases. The CDR3 is made up of 16 amino acids. The germline CDR1 and CDR2 sequences are SGHRS and YFSETQ. V lost 4 bases to trimming and J lost 3 bases; unmatched junction nucleotides: 7. CDR3 loop: CASSKRTGGDNQPQHF. CDR3 DNA sequence: TGCGCCAGCAGCAAGAGGACAGGGGGAGACAATCAGCCCCAGCATTTT.

The chain is built from TRBV2 and TRBJ2-7, with D unresolved. Trimming took off 3 bases at V and 0 bases at J, with 9 bases between the two ends. The V gene's germline CDR1 is SNHLY and CDR2 FYNNEI. The CDR3 length is 14 residues. CDR3 in DNA: TGTGCCAGCAGTGATTCTGAGAGCTCCTACGAGCAGTACTTC. Its protein product is CASSDSESSYEQYF.